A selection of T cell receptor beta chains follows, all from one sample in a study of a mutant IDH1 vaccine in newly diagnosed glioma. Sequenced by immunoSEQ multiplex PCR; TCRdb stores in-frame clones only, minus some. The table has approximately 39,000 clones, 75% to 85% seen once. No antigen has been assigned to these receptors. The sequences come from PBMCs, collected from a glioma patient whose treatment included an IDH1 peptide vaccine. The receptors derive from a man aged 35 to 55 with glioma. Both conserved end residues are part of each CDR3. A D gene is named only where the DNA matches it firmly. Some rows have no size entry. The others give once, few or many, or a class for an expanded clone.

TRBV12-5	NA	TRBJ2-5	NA	CASGLVSQGEQYF	TGTGCTAGTGGTTTGGTATCGCAGGGTGAGCAGTACTTC
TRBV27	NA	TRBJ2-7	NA	CASRHRDGEQYF	TGTGCCAGCAGACATAGGGACGGTGAGCAGTACTTC
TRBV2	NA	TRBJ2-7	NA	CASSHSGIYEQYF	TGTGCCAGCAGTCACTCAGGGATTTACGAGCAGTACTTC
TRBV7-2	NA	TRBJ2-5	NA	CASSPSWGGETQYF	TGTGCCAGCAGCCCAAGCTGGGGCGGAGAGACCCAGTACTTC
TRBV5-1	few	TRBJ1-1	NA	CASSIQDPNTEAFF	TGCGCCAGCAGCATACAGGATCCGAACACTGAAGCTTTCTTT
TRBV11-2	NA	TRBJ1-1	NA	CASSLDNTPGLYF	TGTGCCAGCAGCTTAGATAACACCCCAGGGCTTTACTTT
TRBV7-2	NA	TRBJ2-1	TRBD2	CASSKDFSGSRGNEQFF	TGTGCCAGCAGCAAGGACTTTAGCGGGAGCCGGGGCAATGAGCAGTTCTTC
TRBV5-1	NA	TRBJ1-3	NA	CASSPVLSSGNTIYF	TGCGCCAGCAGCCCTGTCTTGAGCTCTGGAAACACCATATATTTT
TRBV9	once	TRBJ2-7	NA	CASSVLPGPDYEQYF	TGTGCCAGCAGCGTATTGCCGGGACCTGACTACGAGCAGTACTTC
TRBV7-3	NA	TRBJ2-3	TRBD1	CASSLGGTGIDTQYF	TGTGCCAGCAGCTTGGGCGGGACAGGGATAGATACGCAGTATTTT
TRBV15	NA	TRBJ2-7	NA	CATSRQRTGYEQYF	TGTGCCACCAGCAGACAGCGGACCGGCTACGAGCAGTACTTC
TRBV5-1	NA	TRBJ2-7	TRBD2	CASSLTGGPSSYEQYF	TGCGCCAGCAGCTTGACGGGAGGGCCGAGCTCCTACGAGCAGTACTTC
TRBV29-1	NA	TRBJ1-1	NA	CSVDVSRTEAFF	TGCAGCGTTGACGTCAGTCGGACTGAAGCTTTCTTT
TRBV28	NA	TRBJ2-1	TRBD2	CASAVTSGRGNEQFF	TGTGCCAGCGCCGTAACTAGCGGGAGGGGCAATGAGCAGTTCTTC